These 16 T cell receptor beta chains originate from one sample sequenced in a study of T cells in Graves' hyperthyroidism and ophthalmopathy. Amplified TCR beta CDR3 regions derived from RNA transcripts. With the HTBI primer set, the TCR CDR3 went through a first round of RT-PCR. TCRdb reprocessed the multiplex PCR reads via MiXCR and lists one record per CDR3 protein. The sample consists of 300,000 to 500,000 distinct CDR3 sequences, around 15% of them appearing once. Sequencing used blood. These receptor sequences come from a man aged 45-65 years with Graves' ophthalmopathy.

This clonotype has at least ten counts. V usage is TRBV6-1 and J usage is TRBJ1-2; 8 positions match TRBD1. Germline CDR1 and CDR2: MNHNS and SASEGT. The CDR3 consists of 17 residues. V lost 1 base and J lost 0; bases outside the gene matches: 7. In nucleotides, the CDR3 is TGTGCCAGCAGTGAAGAGGAAATACAGGGGGCTAACTATGGCTACACCTTC. This codes for CASSEEEIQGANYGYTF.

The gene calls are TRBV2 and TRBJ1-5; D not certain. Germline assignment: CDR1 SNHLY and CDR2 FYNNEI. Deletions cut 6 bases from V and 7 bases from J, with 13 bases between. The CDR3 has 13 amino acids. The CDR3 protein is CASRKVEAQPQHF. CDR3 DNA sequence: TGTGCCAGCAGGAAGGTAGAGGCCCAGCCCCAGCATTTT. Together with reference TRBV2 and TRBJ1-5, the CDR3 gives the full variable domain: EPEVTQTPSHQVTQMGQEVILRCVPISNHLYFYWYRQILGQKVEFLVSFYNNEISEKSEIFDDQFSVERPDGSNFTLKIRSTKLEDSAMYFCASRKVEAQPQHFGDGTRLSIL.

This clonotype showed up many times. V is TRBV15 and J is TRBJ2-1, with D perhaps matching TRBD2 (6 bases). The CDR3 contains 14 residues. The germline gives CDR1 LNHNV, CDR2 YYDKDF (reference sequence). V was pared by 1 base and J by 7 bases, with 11 bases between. This CDR3 is CATSRVGRLNEQFF. The CDR3 DNA is TGTGCCACCAGCAGAGTCGGGAGACTGAATGAGCAGTTCTTC.

This clonotype has ten or more counts. This chain joins TRBV5-4 and TRBJ2-5; 15 positions agree with TRBD2. The junction had 5 bases not matched to a gene; V was cut back by 3 bases and J by 5 bases. The CDR3 length is 16 residues. Germline loops: CDR1 SGHNT, CDR2 YYREEE (reference sequence). CDR3 in DNA: TGTGCCAGCAGCTATGGACTAGCGGGAGGGCCGGAGACCCAGTACTTC. Amino acid sequence: CASSYGLAGGPETQYF.

This clonotype has at least ten counts. This chain uses TRBV12-3 or TRBV12-4 with TRBJ2-2, with 9 positions matching TRBD2. The CDR3 consists of 15 residues. The J segment lost 6 bases and the V segment lost 5 bases, leaving 7 bases of the junction unmatched. The CDR3 DNA is TGTGCCAGCAGTGCAAGCGGGGGGCCCCCCGGGGAGCTGTTTTTT. Its translation: CASSASGGPPGELFF.

This clonotype occurred many times. This chain joins TRBV20-1 and TRBJ2-7; 7 bases are a match to TRBD1. V shed 5 bases, J shed 3 bases, and the junction held 7 bases outside the gene matches. Germline V CDR1 and CDR2: DFQATT, SNEGSKA (reference sequence). The CDR3 extends over 13 amino acids. The chain's CDR3 is CSASTGTDYEQYF. The DNA of the CDR3 is TGCAGTGCTTCCACCGGGACAGACTACGAGCAGTACTTC.

This clonotype was counted ten times or more. This CDR3 is CSALPGQGAFYEQYF. DNA of the CDR3: TGCAGTGCTTTGCCGGGACAGGGGGCCTTCTACGAGCAGTACTTC. The chain employs TRBV20-1 and TRBJ2-7, with 12 bases aligning to TRBD1. The CDR3 spans 15 residues. J gave up 3 bases and V 5 bases, and 8 bases lay outside the gene matches. CDR1 DFQATT and CDR2 SNEGSKA come from the germline V gene (reference sequence).

Of note for this clonotype: Possible read error: a much larger clone is one base away. This rearrangement joins TRBV6-5 to TRBJ2-5; D assignment may be TRBD1 or TRBD2 (5 bases each). The CDR3 covers 16 residues. CDR1 is MNHEY, CDR2 SVGAGI, per germline. The germline V and J ends were trimmed by 2 bases and 4 bases, with 17 bases remaining between them. CDR3 bases: TGTGCCAGCAGTTACCGGGGCAGAAATACCCGAGAGACCCAGTACTTC. Its translation: CASSYRGRNTRETQYF.

This clonotype was counted at least ten times. This chain's CDR3 is CASSTATYGYTF. CDR3 nucleotide sequence: TGCGCCAGCAGTACAGCGACCTATGGCTACACCTTC. The rearrangement uses TRBV5-1 and TRBJ1-2, with D hard to call. There are 12 residues in the CDR3. V lost 5 bases to trimming and J lost 4 bases, with 9 bases between them. Germline CDR1 reads SGHRS; CDR2 reads YFSETQ.

A word on this clonotype: An end of the junction differs from the germline gene, which may be a read error. The chain recombines TRBV9 with TRBJ2-3; maybe TRBD2 (5 bases). Germline V gene lookup returns CDR1 SGDLS and CDR2 YYNGEE. The CDR3 consists of 16 residues. The CDR3, as DNA: TGTGCCAGTAGCGATTCGGCCGCCCCCAACGACGGTACGCAGTATTTT. It encodes CASSDSAAPNDGTQYF.

This clonotype was seen ten or more times. This sequence joins TRBV20-1 and TRBJ1-2, with D tentatively TRBD1 (6 bases). The CDR3 extends over 14 amino acids. CDR1 and CDR2 from the germline V gene are DFQATT and SNEGSKA (reference sequence). V was clipped by 3 bases and J by 4 bases, with 15 bases between them. The CDR3 protein is CSASFGQNSYGYTF. The CDR3 DNA reads TGCAGTGCTAGCTTCGGACAGAACTCCTATGGCTACACCTTC.

The chain uses TRBV7-8 and TRBJ2-7; 9 bases fit TRBD2. The V gene's germline CDR1 is SGHVS and CDR2 FQNEAQ. V trimming: 1 base; J trimming: 4 bases; junction bases outside the gene matches: 5. This CDR3 is 15 amino acids long. The CDR3 here is CASSLGRTSEYEQYF. The CDR3 region has the DNA TGTGCCAGCAGCTTAGGTAGGACTAGCGAATACGAGCAGTACTTC.

This clonotype was detected only a few times. The rearrangement uses TRBV10-3 and TRBJ1-1; D remains unclear. This CDR3 is built from 13 residues. Trimming pared 10 bases from V and 2 bases from J, leaving 14 bases between. Germline lookup yields CDR1 ENHRY and CDR2 SYGVKD. CDR3: CATQAPTNTEAFF. The CDR3 DNA reads TGTGCCACGCAAGCTCCGACTAACACTGAAGCTTTCTTT.

V is TRBV19 and J is TRBJ2-3; D is possibly TRBD2 (6 bases). The germline V gene encodes CDR1 LNHDA and CDR2 SQIVND (reference sequence). Trimming left V 0 bases short and J 3 bases short, with 10 bases between. This CDR3 spans 15 amino acids. The CDR3 spells CASSIEAGLTDTQYF. The CDR3 DNA follows: TGTGCCAGTAGTATAGAGGCCGGACTAACAGATACGCAGTATTTT.

The J gene is TRBJ2-4, the V gene TRBV10-1; D is perhaps TRBD2 (5 bases). CDR3 length: 17 residues. V lost 4 bases to trimming and J lost 1 base, with 17 bases between them. The germline V gene encodes CDR1 WNHNN and CDR2 SYGVQD (reference sequence). The CDR3 DNA reads TGCGCCAGCAGTGGCTCAGTGGCGGGCGCTGCCAAAAACATTCAGTACTTC. It specifies CASSGSVAGAAKNIQYF.

There are many counts of this clonotype. The rearrangement uses TRBV7-8 and TRBJ2-5; D gene unclear. The germline CDR1 and CDR2 sequences are SGHVS and FQNEAQ. This CDR3 has 15 amino acids. Between the trimmed V and J ends, which lost 5 bases and 2 bases, there was a span of 15 bases. CDR3 sequence: CASSPRHGRQETQYF. The CDR3 DNA reads as TGTGCCAGCAGCCCCCGGCACGGAAGACAAGAGACCCAGTACTTC.